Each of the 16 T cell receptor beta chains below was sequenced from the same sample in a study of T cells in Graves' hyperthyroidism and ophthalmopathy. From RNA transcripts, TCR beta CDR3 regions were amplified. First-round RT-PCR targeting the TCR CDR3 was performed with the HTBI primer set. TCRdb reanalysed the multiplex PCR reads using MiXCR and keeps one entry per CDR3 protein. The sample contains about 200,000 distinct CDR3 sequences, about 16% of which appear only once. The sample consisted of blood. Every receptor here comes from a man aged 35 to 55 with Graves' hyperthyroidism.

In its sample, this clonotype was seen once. CDR3 in amino acids: CASSPGTGGESMADTEAFF. The DNA for the CDR3 is TGTGCCAGCTCACCGGGGACAGGGGGCGAATCTATGGCAGACACTGAAGCTTTCTTT. The chain recombines TRBV18 with TRBJ1-1; the match to TRBD1 covers 12 bases. Germline CDR1 and CDR2: KGHSH and LQKENI. Trimming removed 3 bases from V and 3 bases from J; junction bases left unmatched: 14. This CDR3 has 19 residues.

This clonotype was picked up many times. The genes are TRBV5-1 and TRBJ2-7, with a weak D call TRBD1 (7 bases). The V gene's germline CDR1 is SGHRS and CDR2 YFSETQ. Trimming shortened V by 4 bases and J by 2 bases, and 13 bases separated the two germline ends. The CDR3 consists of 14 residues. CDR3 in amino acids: CASSPEGAAYEQYF. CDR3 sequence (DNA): TGCGCCAGCAGCCCGGAGGGGGCAGCCTACGAGCAGTACTTC.

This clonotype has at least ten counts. For the CDR3, the DNA is TGTGCCATCAGTCCTATGACAGGGTTCTCCTACGAGCAGTACTTC. This sequence encodes CAISPMTGFSYEQYF. The J gene is TRBJ2-7, the V gene TRBV10-3; TRBD1 aligns across 7 bases. Trimming took 5 bases from V and 0 from J; bases not matched to a gene: 7. The CDR3 runs to 15 residues. Per the germline V gene, CDR1 is ENHRY and CDR2 is SYGVKD.

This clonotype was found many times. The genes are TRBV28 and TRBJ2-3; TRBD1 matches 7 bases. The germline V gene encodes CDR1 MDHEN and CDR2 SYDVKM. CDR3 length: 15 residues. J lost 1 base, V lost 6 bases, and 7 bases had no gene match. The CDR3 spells CASRKTGTGTDTQYF. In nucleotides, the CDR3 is TGTGCCAGCAGAAAAACCGGGACAGGCACAGATACGCAGTATTTT.

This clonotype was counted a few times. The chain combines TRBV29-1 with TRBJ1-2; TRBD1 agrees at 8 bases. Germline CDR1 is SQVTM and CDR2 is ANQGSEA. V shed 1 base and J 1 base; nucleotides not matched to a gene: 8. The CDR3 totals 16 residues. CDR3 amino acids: CSVEGRAGGRNYGYTF. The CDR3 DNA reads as TGCAGCGTTGAAGGGCGGGCAGGGGGCCGTAACTATGGCTACACCTTC.

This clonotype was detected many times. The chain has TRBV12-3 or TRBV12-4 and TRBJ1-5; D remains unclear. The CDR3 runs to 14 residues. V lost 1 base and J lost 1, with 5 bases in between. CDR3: CASSLGFSNQPQHF. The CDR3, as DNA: TGTGCCAGCAGTTTAGGGTTCAGCAATCAGCCCCAGCATTTT.

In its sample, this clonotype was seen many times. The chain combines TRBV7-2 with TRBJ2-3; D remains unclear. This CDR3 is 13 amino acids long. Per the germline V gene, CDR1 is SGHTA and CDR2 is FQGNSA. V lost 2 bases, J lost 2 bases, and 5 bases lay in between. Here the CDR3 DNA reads TGTGCCAGCAGCTTAACTTACACAGATACGCAGTATTTT. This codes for CASSLTYTDTQYF.

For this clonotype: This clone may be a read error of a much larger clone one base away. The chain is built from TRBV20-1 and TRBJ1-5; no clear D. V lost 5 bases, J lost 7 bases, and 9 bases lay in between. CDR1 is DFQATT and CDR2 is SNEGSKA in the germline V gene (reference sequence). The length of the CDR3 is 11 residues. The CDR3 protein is CSARESQPQHF. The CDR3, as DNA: TGCAGTGCTCGTGAGAGCCAGCCCCAGCATTTT.

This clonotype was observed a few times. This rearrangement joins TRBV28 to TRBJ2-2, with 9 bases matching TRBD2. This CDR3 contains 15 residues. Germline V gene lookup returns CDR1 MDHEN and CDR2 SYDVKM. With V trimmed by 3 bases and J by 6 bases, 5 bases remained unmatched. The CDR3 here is CASSLSGGRSGELFF. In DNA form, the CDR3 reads TGTGCCAGCAGTTTGAGCGGGGGGCGTTCCGGGGAGCTGTTTTTT.

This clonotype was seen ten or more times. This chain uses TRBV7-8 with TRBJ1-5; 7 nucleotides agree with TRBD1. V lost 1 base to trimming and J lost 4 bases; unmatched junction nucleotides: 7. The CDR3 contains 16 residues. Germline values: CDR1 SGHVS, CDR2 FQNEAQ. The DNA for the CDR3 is TGTGCCAGCAGCTTAGGGAGAAGGGGGCTGAATCAGCCCCAGCATTTT. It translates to CASSLGRRGLNQPQHF.

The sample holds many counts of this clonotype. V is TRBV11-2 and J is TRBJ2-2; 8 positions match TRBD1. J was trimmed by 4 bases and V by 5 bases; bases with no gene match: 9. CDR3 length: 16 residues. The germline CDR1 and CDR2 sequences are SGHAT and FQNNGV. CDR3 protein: CASSLTTGAGTGELFF. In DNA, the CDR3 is TGTGCCAGCAGCCTTACGACAGGGGCGGGCACCGGGGAGCTGTTTTTT.

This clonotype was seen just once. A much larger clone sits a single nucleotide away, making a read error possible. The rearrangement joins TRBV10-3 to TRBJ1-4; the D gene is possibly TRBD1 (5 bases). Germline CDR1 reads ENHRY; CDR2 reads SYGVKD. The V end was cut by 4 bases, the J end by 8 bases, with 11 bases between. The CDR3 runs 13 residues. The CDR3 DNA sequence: TGTGCCATCAGTGGGGGGGGTAACGAAAAACTGTTTTTT. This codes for CAISGGGNEKLFF.

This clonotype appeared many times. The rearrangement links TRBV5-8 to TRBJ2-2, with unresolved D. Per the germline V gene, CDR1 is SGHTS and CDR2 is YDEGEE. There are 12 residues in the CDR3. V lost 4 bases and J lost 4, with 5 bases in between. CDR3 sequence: CASSHPTGELFF. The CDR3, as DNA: TGTGCCAGCAGCCATCCCACCGGGGAGCTGTTTTTT.

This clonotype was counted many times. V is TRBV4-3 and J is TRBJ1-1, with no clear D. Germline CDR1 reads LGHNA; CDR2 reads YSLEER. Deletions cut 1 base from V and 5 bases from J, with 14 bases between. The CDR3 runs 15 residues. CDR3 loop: CASSQAGIGRTEAFF. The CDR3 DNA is TGCGCCAGCAGCCAAGCGGGTATCGGTCGAACTGAAGCTTTCTTT.

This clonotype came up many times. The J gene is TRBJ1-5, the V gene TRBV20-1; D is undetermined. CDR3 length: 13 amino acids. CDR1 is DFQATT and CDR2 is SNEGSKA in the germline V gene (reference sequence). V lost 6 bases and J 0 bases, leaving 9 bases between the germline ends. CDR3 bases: TGCAGTGCCACCGGGGATAGCAATCAGCCCCAGCATTTT. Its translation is CSATGDSNQPQHF.

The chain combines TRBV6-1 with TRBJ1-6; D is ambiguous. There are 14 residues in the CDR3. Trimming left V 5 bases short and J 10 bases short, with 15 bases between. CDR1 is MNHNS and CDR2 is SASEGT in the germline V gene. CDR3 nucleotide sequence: TGTGCCAGCAGTTACGGATCAGAGAGGTCACCCCTCCACTTT. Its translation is CASSYGSERSPLHF.